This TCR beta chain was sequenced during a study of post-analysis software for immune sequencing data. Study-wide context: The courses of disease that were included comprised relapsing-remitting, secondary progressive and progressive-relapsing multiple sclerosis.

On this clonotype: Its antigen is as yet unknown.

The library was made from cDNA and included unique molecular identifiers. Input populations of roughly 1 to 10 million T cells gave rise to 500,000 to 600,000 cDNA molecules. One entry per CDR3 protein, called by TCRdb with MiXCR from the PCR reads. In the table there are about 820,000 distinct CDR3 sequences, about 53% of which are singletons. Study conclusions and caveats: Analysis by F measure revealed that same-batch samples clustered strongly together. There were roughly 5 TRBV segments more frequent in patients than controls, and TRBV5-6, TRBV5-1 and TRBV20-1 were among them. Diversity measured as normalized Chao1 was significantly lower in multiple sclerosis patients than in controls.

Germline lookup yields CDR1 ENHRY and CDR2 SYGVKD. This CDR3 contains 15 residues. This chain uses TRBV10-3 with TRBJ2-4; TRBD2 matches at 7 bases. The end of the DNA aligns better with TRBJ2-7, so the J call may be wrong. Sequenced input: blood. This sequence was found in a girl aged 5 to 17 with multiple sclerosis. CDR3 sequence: CAISEMPSGDYEQYF. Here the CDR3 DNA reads TGTGCCATCAGTGAAATGCCTAGCGGTGACTACGAGCAGTACTTC.